This TCR beta chain emerged from a study of post-analysis software for immune sequencing data. Unique molecular identifiers were built into the TCR beta cDNA libraries. TCRdb redid the calling of the PCR reads with MiXCR, one entry per CDR3 protein. The sample includes under 200,000 distinct CDR3 sequences, roughly 28% seen only once; the top ten take about 3.7%. To note about this clonotype: A much larger clonotype is one base distant, so this may be a read error.

The sample taken for sequencing was blood. The TCR comes from a girl between 2 and 17 years old with multiple sclerosis.

CDR3 protein: CASSRSGTGNGQYF. The CDR3 DNA reads as TGCGCCAGCAGTCGTTCCGGGACAGGGAACGGGCAGTACTTC. The J gene is TRBJ2-7, the V gene TRBV4-1; TRBD1 agrees at 9 bases. The J segment lost 9 bases and the V segment lost 6 bases, leaving 12 bases of the junction unmatched. In germline, CDR1 is MGHRA, CDR2 YSYEKL. The CDR3 has 14 residues.